Listed below are T cell receptor beta chains from one sample, sequenced in a study of T-cell memory formation after mild COVID-19. TCRdb reanalysed the 5' RACE reads using MiXCR and keeps one entry per CDR3 protein. The sample records over 130,000 distinct CDR3 sequences, 11% to 15% being singletons. Sequenced: PBMCs or a T cell subset sorted from them (not recorded which). These receptors all stem from an adult woman who had mild COVID-19 (a few samples of this study predate the infection). Cell type and time point are not known. CDR3s include the opening cysteine and the closing phenylalanine or tryptophan. D genes are given only for firm matches. Rows give clone size only sometimes, using once, few, many, or a class for an expanded clone.

clone size	D gene	CDR3 length	J gene	V gene	CDR3 protein	CDR3 DNA
-	-	11	TRBJ1-1	TRBV5-5	CASILTGEAFF	TGTGCCAGCATCCTGACGGGTGAAGCTTTCTTT
-	-	14	TRBJ2-3	TRBV7-3	CASSPVGGGDTQYF	TGTGCCAGCAGCCCCGTAGGGGGGGGGGATACGCAGTATTTT
-	-	12	TRBJ2-4	TRBV29-1	CSVEAGADIQYF	TGCAGCGTTGAAGCGGGGGCGGACATTCAGTACTTC
few	-	14	TRBJ2-3	TRBV29-1	CSVEDGLRADTQYF	TGCAGCGTTGAAGACGGACTCCGGGCAGATACGCAGTATTTT
-	-	14	TRBJ1-1	TRBV27	CASSPVGVNTEAFF	TGTGCCAGCAGCCCCGTAGGGGTGAACACTGAAGCTTTCTTT
few	-	14	TRBJ2-7	TRBV5-4	CASSLGLENYEQYF	TGTGCCAGCAGCTTGGGTCTGGAGAACTACGAGCAGTACTTC
few	-	14	TRBJ2-3	TRBV5-5	CASSAEQGTDTQYF	TGTGCCAGCAGCGCCGAACAGGGCACAGATACGCAGTATTTT
few	-	14	TRBJ1-2	TRBV5-6	CASSEPGLVDGYTF	TGTGCCAGCAGCGAACCGGGCCTAGTGGATGGCTACACCTTC
-	-	16	TRBJ2-3	TRBV23-1	CASSQQWISNTDTQYF	TGCGCCAGCAGTCAACAGTGGATCTCTAACACAGATACGCAGTATTTT
many	TRBD1	14	TRBJ2-1	TRBV28	CASSPGTGFFEQFF	TGTGCCAGCAGCCCCGGGACAGGGTTTTTCGAGCAGTTCTTC
-	-	13	TRBJ2-2	TRBV10-3	CAISERNTGELFF	TGTGCCATCAGTGAGAGGAACACCGGGGAGCTGTTTTTT
few	-	15	TRBJ2-7	TRBV11-2	CASSTMGLATYEQYF	TGTGCCAGCAGCACTATGGGACTGGCCACCTACGAGCAGTACTTC
-	-	15	TRBJ1-2	TRBV2	CASSERARQKVGYTF	TGTGCCAGCAGTGAAAGGGCGCGCCAGAAAGTCGGCTACACCTTC
-	TRBD1	16	TRBJ1-1	TRBV5-1	CASSTGQGAIGTEAFF	TGCGCCAGCAGCACGGGACAGGGGGCGATAGGGACTGAAGCTTTCTTT
many	-	14	TRBJ2-1	TRBV27	CASSSGLEYNEQFF	TGTGCCAGCAGTTCGGGACTCGAGTACAATGAGCAGTTCTTC
few	TRBD1	18	TRBJ1-1	TRBV7-6	CASSFSRDRGVMNTEAFF	TGTGCCAGCAGCTTTTCCCGGGACAGGGGGGTCATGAACACTGAAGCTTTCTTT
few	-	16	TRBJ2-1	TRBV4-3	CASSQDYAGQNNEQFF	TGCGCCAGCAGCCAAGATTACGCGGGCCAGAACAATGAGCAGTTCTTC
many	TRBD2	16	TRBJ2-5	TRBV11-3	CASSPRDSGRKETQYF	TGTGCCAGCAGCCCCCGTGATAGCGGGAGAAAAGAGACCCAGTACTTC
many	-	18	TRBJ2-3	TRBV4-1	CASSQGVVRRGGTDTQYF	TGCGCCAGCAGCCAAGGCGTCGTGCGAAGGGGCGGGACAGATACGCAGTATTTT
-	TRBD1	16	TRBJ2-7	TRBV20-1	CSARGPPDRTPYEQYF	TGCAGTGCTAGAGGACCCCCGGACAGGACTCCCTACGAGCAGTACTTC
-	TRBD2	16	TRBJ2-5	TRBV19	CASSPGLAGPRETQYF	TGTGCCAGTAGTCCGGGACTAGCGGGTCCGCGGGAGACCCAGTACTTC
few	-	11	TRBJ1-2	TRBV29-1	CSVRYTYGYTF	TGCAGCGTTAGATATACCTATGGCTACACCTTC
-	TRBD2	18	TRBJ2-1	TRBV5-1	CASSLTPAASGILNEQFF	TGCGCCAGCAGCTTGACCCCCGCCGCTAGCGGGATCTTGAATGAGCAGTTCTTC
few	TRBD1	16	TRBJ1-1	TRBV6-5	CASSSGQGSLNTEAFF	TGTGCCAGCAGTTCTGGACAGGGCTCCTTAAACACTGAAGCTTTCTTT
-	TRBD1	13	TRBJ1-1	TRBV27	CASRTGENTEAFF	TGTGCCAGTCGGACAGGCGAGAACACTGAAGCTTTCTTT
few	-	16	TRBJ1-3	TRBV7-9	CASSLTRALSGNTIYF	TGTGCCAGCAGCTTAACCAGGGCGCTCTCTGGAAACACCATATATTTT
once	-	14	TRBJ2-3	TRBV4-1	CASSLGVGTDTQYF	TGCGCCAGCAGCCTTGGTGTCGGCACAGATACGCAGTATTTT
many	-	15	TRBJ1-1	TRBV7-9	CASSPRQSGVTEAFF	TGTGCCAGCAGCCCACGACAGTCCGGAGTCACTGAAGCTTTCTTT
-	TRBD1	16	TRBJ1-2	TRBV30	CAWSGQGARSLHGYTF	TGTGCCTGGAGCGGACAGGGGGCAAGGTCCCTACATGGCTACACCTTC
-	TRBD2	15	TRBJ2-3	TRBV7-9	CASSHGGGSTDTQYF	TGTGCCAGCAGCCATGGCGGGGGGAGCACAGATACGCAGTATTTT
few	TRBD1	15	TRBJ2-7	TRBV14	CASRLTGTGSYEQYF	TGTGCCAGCAGGCTAACCGGGACAGGCTCCTACGAGCAGTACTTC
-	TRBD1	19	TRBJ2-6	TRBV24-1	CATSEARGTGSSGANVLTF	TGTGCCACCAGTGAGGCCCGCGGGACAGGGAGCTCTGGGGCCAACGTCCTGACTTTC
few	-	11	TRBJ1-2	TRBV29-1	CSVEVGGFCTF	TGCAGCGTTGAAGTGGGGGGCTTCTGCACCTTC
-	-	16	TRBJ2-3	TRBV6-2/TRBV6-3	CASSSPSGRFTDTQYF	TGTGCCAGCAGCTCCCCCAGCGGAAGATTCACAGATACGCAGTATTTT
-	TRBD2	20	TRBJ2-1	TRBV7-3	CASSPIGVGSSGGKNNEQFF	TGTGCCAGCAGCCCAATTGGGGTTGGTTCTAGCGGAGGGAAAAACAATGAGCAGTTCTTC
few	-	13	TRBJ1-2	TRBV2	CASRSGDNYGYTF	TGTGCCAGCAGATCGGGAGATAACTATGGCTACACCTTC
-	TRBD1	15	TRBJ2-1	TRBV4-3	CASSQDRGLYNEQFF	TGCGCCAGCAGCCAAGACAGGGGGCTTTACAATGAGCAGTTCTTC
-	TRBD1	14	TRBJ1-2	TRBV4-3	CASSQEQTGFGYTF	TGCGCCAGCAGCCAAGAACAGACAGGGTTTGGCTACACCTTC
few	-	14	TRBJ1-3	TRBV15	CATRGGGAGNTIYF	TGTGCCACCAGAGGCGGGGGTGCTGGAAACACCATATATTTT
-	TRBD2	19	TRBJ2-1	TRBV4-3	CASSQDRNAGTSSYNEQFF	TGCGCCAGCAGCCAAGATCGGAACGCAGGGACTAGCAGCTACAATGAGCAGTTCTTC
few	-	14	TRBJ1-5	TRBV27	CASSPLSPLQPQHF	TGTGCCAGCAGTCCCCTGAGCCCATTACAGCCCCAGCATTTT
-	TRBD2	21	TRBJ2-1	TRBV4-1	CASSPLVASIAGGVSYNEQFF	TGCGCCAGCAGCCCTCTGGTAGCCTCGATAGCGGGAGGTGTATCCTACAATGAGCAGTTCTTC
-	TRBD2	15	TRBJ2-5	TRBV4-1	CASSQASGGIETQYF	TGCGCCAGCAGTCAGGCTAGCGGGGGGATAGAGACCCAGTACTTC
few	-	15	TRBJ2-7	TRBV4-3	CASSPALGRRSEQYF	TGCGCCAGCAGCCCCGCACTAGGCAGGCGATCCGAGCAGTACTTC
-	TRBD1	15	TRBJ1-1	TRBV3-1	CASSHNRDRRTEAFF	TGTGCCAGCAGCCACAACCGGGACAGAAGAACTGAAGCTTTCTTT